A single sample is the source of the 13 T cell receptor beta chains below, sequenced in a study of human thymus T cells. TCRdb's table, derived via immunoSEQ multiplex PCR, lists solely in-frame clones and lacks some. In the table there are about 78,000 clones, around 96% of which are singletons. It was from resections taken during corrective heart surgery that the thymus tissue came. The sample was thymus tissue. The receptors derive from a boy in the first two years of life with a congenital heart defect but otherwise immunologically healthy.

The rearrangement uses TRBV7-9 and TRBJ2-3; no clear D gene. V was shortened by 2 bases and J by 5 bases, with 5 bases between the two germline ends. The CDR3 totals 12 residues. The germline gives CDR1 SEHNR, CDR2 FQNEAQ (reference sequence). The CDR3 DNA follows: TGTGCCAGCAGCTTAATTTTAGATACGCAGTATTTT. Translation: CASSLILDTQYF.

The chain is built from TRBV4-3 and TRBJ2-3; D might be TRBD1 or TRBD2, each matching 7 bases. CDR1 is LGHNA and CDR2 is YSLEER in the germline V gene. Trimming took 4 bases from V and 6 from J, leaving 17 bases between them. The CDR3 runs to 15 residues. The CDR3 DNA reads TGCGCCAGCAGCCCAGTATCAGGGGGGGTGGATACGCAGTATTTT. Its protein product is CASSPVSGGVDTQYF.

The chain is built from TRBV2 and TRBJ2-3; 13 positions match TRBD2. Trimming took 7 bases from V and 0 from J; bases not matched to a gene: 4. CDR1 SNHLY and CDR2 FYNNEI come from the germline V gene. The CDR3 extends over 16 amino acids. The CDR3 DNA reads TGTGCCAGCACCCTACTAGCGGGGGGGAGCACAGATACGCAGTATTTT. Translation gives CASTLLAGGSTDTQYF.

This clone has a handful of counts. This chain uses TRBV2 with TRBJ2-7; weak D call: TRBD1 (7 bases). Trimming took off 10 bases at V and 6 bases at J, with 10 bases between the two ends. The germline V gene has CDR1 SNHLY and CDR2 FYNNEI. This CDR3 has 10 residues. In nucleotides, the CDR3 is TGTGCCACCCAGGGGGGCGAGCAGTACTTC. Translating it yields CATQGGEQYF.

The chain employs TRBV14 and TRBJ2-1; TRBD2 matches at 7 bases. There are 15 residues in the CDR3. The junction had 6 bases not matched to a gene; V was cut back by 0 bases and J by 7 bases. Germline-derived CDR1 and CDR2 are SGHDN and FVKESK. CDR3 in DNA: TGTGCCAGCAGCCAAGATTTGATGCGGGGGAATGAGCAGTTCTTC. Residues: CASSQDLMRGNEQFF.

CDR3 in DNA: TGTGCCAGCAGTTTAGGAGAGACCCAGTACTTC. Protein: CASSLGETQYF. V gene TRBV27 combines with J gene TRBJ2-5, with D hard to call. The CDR3 is 11 residues long. CDR1 MNHEY and CDR2 SMNVEV come from the germline V gene (reference sequence). The V gene lost 2 bases and the J gene lost 4 bases, with 2 bases spanning the gap.

The chain recombines TRBV6-6 with TRBJ2-3; 11 bases map to TRBD2. The junction had 7 bases not matched to a gene; V was cut back by 5 bases and J by 3 bases. Per the germline V gene, CDR1 is MNHNY and CDR2 is SVGAGI (reference sequence). The CDR3 runs to 16 residues. CDR3 bases: TGTGCCAGCAGTACCCACTTAGCGGGGGGGACAGATACGCAGTATTTT. It translates to CASSTHLAGGTDTQYF.

This clone was counted a single time. The rearrangement joins TRBV6-5 to TRBJ2-2, with a tentative D call TRBD2 (5 bases). Germline values: CDR1 MNHEY, CDR2 SVGAGI. Trimming left V 4 bases short and J 7 bases short, with 16 bases between. This CDR3 has 15 amino acids. In DNA form, the CDR3 reads TGTGCCAGCAGTTTAACGCCCGGGGTGGTCGGGGAGCTGTTTTTT. Residues: CASSLTPGVVGELFF.

The gene calls are TRBV28 and TRBJ2-7, with 9 bases aligning to TRBD1. Germline CDR1 reads MDHEN; CDR2 reads SYDVKM. CDR3 size: 12 residues. V shed 11 bases, J shed 2 bases, and the junction held 4 bases outside the gene matches. The CDR3 region is CAGGTGTYEQYF. The CDR3 nucleotides read TGTGCCGGCGGGACAGGGACCTACGAGCAGTACTTC.

As regards this clone: Other DNA sequences in this specimen translate into the identical CDR3. The rearrangement uses TRBV30 and TRBJ2-7, with 7 bases fitting TRBD1. Trimming removed 0 bases from V and 2 bases from J; junction bases left unmatched: 10. This CDR3 has 16 amino acids. The V gene's germline CDR1 is GTSNPN and CDR2 SVGIG (reference sequence). CDR3 nucleotide sequence: TGTGCCTGGAGTGTATATCCAGTGACAGGGCCCTACGAGCAGTACTTC. Amino acids: CAWSVYPVTGPYEQYF.

CDR3 in amino acids: CAWSVTTPGRVYEQYF. The CDR3 DNA is TGTGCCTGGAGTGTAACGACCCCGGGACGGGTCTACGAGCAGTACTTC. The rearrangement uses TRBV30 and TRBJ2-7; D may correspond to TRBD1 or TRBD2 (5 bases each). Germline V gives CDR1 GTSNPN, CDR2 SVGIG (reference sequence). The CDR3 contains 16 residues. Trimming took off 0 bases at V and 3 bases at J, with 18 bases between the two ends.

The rearrangement links TRBV18 to TRBJ2-3, with 12 bases that match TRBD2. Germline values: CDR1 KGHSH, CDR2 LQKENI. The V segment lost 4 bases and the J segment 2 bases; nucleotides outside the gene matches: 7. This CDR3 has 17 residues. The CDR3 nucleotides are TGTGCCAGCTCACGGCTAGCGGGAGGGATTCACACAGATACGCAGTATTTT. This encodes CASSRLAGGIHTDTQYF.

The genes are TRBV6-4 and TRBJ2-3, with TRBD1 matching 8 bases. The V gene end was trimmed by 6 bases and the J gene end by 3 bases; junction bases not matched to a gene: 5. This CDR3 is 14 amino acids long. Germline V gene data show CDR1 as MRHNA and CDR2 as SNTAGT. The CDR3 coding sequence is TGTGCCAGCAGCCTCCAGGGGGCTACAGATACGCAGTATTTT. It is translated as CASSLQGATDTQYF.